What follows are 5 T cell receptor beta chains derived from one specimen sequenced in a study of shared clonotypes between healthy human individuals. The table came from immunoSEQ multiplex PCR; TCRdb's copy has only in-frame clones and leaves some out. The profile covers about 2 million clones, with about 94% appearing a single time and roughly 1% taken by the ten largest. Terminally differentiated effector memory CD45RA+ cells were excluded from the naive CD8 cells, which were CD45RO-negative and positively selected for CCR7. The sequenced sample was naive CD8+ T cells sorted from blood. The receptors shown here come from a man aged 18 to 35 in good health.

This clone has just one count. The gene calls are TRBV4-1 and TRBJ1-3; no firm D call. Trimming stripped 3 bases from V and 2 bases from J, with 5 bases between. This CDR3 is built from 13 residues. CDR1 and CDR2 from the germline V gene are MGHRA and YSYEKL. CDR3 sequence (DNA): TGCGCCAGCAGCCAGGTTGCTGGAAACACCATATATTTT. Translating it yields CASSQVAGNTIYF.

Here the CDR3 reads CAWSPGPWDNEKLFF. The CDR3 DNA sequence: TGTGCCTGGAGTCCTGGGCCTTGGGATAATGAAAAACTGTTTTTT. The V gene is TRBV30, the J gene TRBJ1-4; D uncertain. The CDR3 consists of 15 residues. Germline V gives CDR1 GTSNPN, CDR2 SVGIG (reference sequence). The V and J ends lost 2 bases and 4 bases respectively, with 14 bases between them.

This clone was seen a handful of times. The chain uses TRBV5-5 and TRBJ1-6; D is unclear. This CDR3 has 13 amino acids. From germline, CDR1 is SGHKS and CDR2 YYEKEE (reference sequence). V was clipped by 3 bases and J by 6 bases, with 7 bases between them. The chain's CDR3 is CASSSDGNSPLHF. The CDR3 nucleotides read TGTGCCAGCAGCTCCGATGGTAATTCACCCCTCCACTTT.

The genes are TRBV29-1 and TRBJ2-7, with D possibly being TRBD2 (6 bases). V lost 5 bases to trimming and J lost 2 bases, with 10 bases between them. CDR3 length: 12 amino acids. Germline V gene lookup returns CDR1 SQVTM and CDR2 ANQGSEA. The CDR3 region is CSVREWPYEQYF. The CDR3 nucleotides read TGCAGCGTTCGGGAGTGGCCCTACGAGCAGTACTTC.

The chain links TRBV7-2 to TRBJ2-7, with 10 bases aligning to TRBD2. Trimming took 5 bases from V and 6 from J; bases not matched to a gene: 4. Germline loops: CDR1 SGHTA, CDR2 FQGNSA. This CDR3 has 13 residues. The CDR3 spells CASSPGLAAEQYF. CDR3 DNA: TGTGCCAGCAGCCCAGGACTAGCGGCCGAGCAGTACTTC.